The rows below give T cell receptor beta chains drawn from one sample of a study of cytomegalovirus exposure and HLA in healthy donors. Using immunoSEQ multiplex PCR, the repertoire was profiled, and TCRdb retains in-frame clones only, with some absent. The data hold tens of thousands of clones, with approximately 93% observed a single time. The sample was PBMCs. All receptors come from a man aged 18-30 years in good health and CMV-seropositive. CDR3s include the opening cysteine and the closing phenylalanine or tryptophan. Each record gives: clone size, V gene, J gene, D gene, CDR3 DNA, CDR3 protein. The D gene is left open where the match is weak. Some rows have no size entry. The others give once, few or many, or a class for an expanded clone.

once	TRBV21-1	TRBJ1-1	-	TGTGCCAGCAGCAATACTCTCATGCCGAACACTGAAGCTTTCTTT	CASSNTLMPNTEAFF
-	TRBV10-2	TRBJ2-3	-	TGCGCCAGCAGTGAGTCGCGGGGGCTGGGCACAGATACGCAGTATTTT	CASSESRGLGTDTQYF
-	TRBV6-6	TRBJ1-4	-	TGTGCCAGCAGCCCTCCAGGGTTTGCTAATGAAAAACTGTTTTTT	CASSPPGFANEKLFF
-	TRBV19	TRBJ1-1	-	TGTGCCAGTAAAAGAGCCTCGGGGATACCTGAAGCTTTCTTT	CASKRASGIPEAFF
-	TRBV28	TRBJ1-4	-	TGTGCCAGCATTCGGGGAGGACAACTTGAAAAACTGTTTTTT	CASIRGGQLEKLFF
-	TRBV9	TRBJ1-1	TRBD1	TGTGCCAGCAGCGCAGACAGGGGGCCTACCTCGAACACTGAAGCTTTCTTT	CASSADRGPTSNTEAFF
-	TRBV5-1	TRBJ2-5	TRBD2	TGCGCCAGCAGCTTGGAGGCGGGGGGCGGCGGGGATACCCAGTACTTC	CASSLEAGGGGDTQYF
-	TRBV10-3	TRBJ1-1	-	TGTGCCATCACTCGGTCAGGGGAAGCTTTCTTT	CAITRSGEAFF
-	TRBV5-6	TRBJ1-5	-	TGTGCCAGCAGCTTGGCCTCAGGACAGCCCCAGCATTTT	CASSLASGQPQHF
-	TRBV15	TRBJ1-1	-	TGTGCCATCAGCAGAGACTACCTTGACAGGAACACTGAAGCTTTCTTT	CAISRDYLDRNTEAFF
once	TRBV10-3	TRBJ2-1	TRBD2	TGTGCCATCAGCCTAGCGGGAGGGGGTGTTGTGGGCAATGAGCAGTTCTTC	CAISLAGGGVVGNEQFF
-	TRBV6-1	TRBJ2-7	TRBD1	TGTGCCAGCAGCCCCGGGACAGGAGGCTCCTACGAGCAGTACTTC	CASSPGTGGSYEQYF
-	TRBV19	TRBJ2-7	TRBD2	TGTGCCAGTAGCCATCTCCGGACTAGCGTTTACGAGCAGTACTTC	CASSHLRTSVYEQYF
few	TRBV5-6	TRBJ1-2	-	-	CASSHGGIGRSYGYTFTF
-	TRBV9	TRBJ2-2	TRBD2	TGTGCCAGCAGCACCGCCTGGGGACTAGGTCCCGGGGAGCTGTTTTTT	CASSTAWGLGPGELFF
-	TRBV5-1	TRBJ2-1	-	TGCGCCAGCAGCCGACGACTAGAGAACTACAATGAGCAGTTCTTC	CASSRRLENYNEQFF
once	TRBV11-2	TRBJ2-5	TRBD1	TGTGCCAGCAGCCTTTATGGGGGACAGGGGCAAGAGACCCAGTACTTC	CASSLYGGQGQETQYF
-	TRBV7-8	TRBJ2-5	TRBD2	TGTGCCAGCAGCTCCGCCGGTAGCGGGAGGTTGAGGGTGCAAGAGACCCAGTACTTC	CASSSAGSGRLRVQETQYF
-	TRBV6-5	TRBJ2-7	TRBD2	TGTGCCAGCAGTTACGCTAGCGGCCGGGTTTACGAGCAGTACTTC	CASSYASGRVYEQYF
-	TRBV7-9	TRBJ2-5	TRBD1	TGTGCCAGCAGCTTAGGGGACAGGGGGCAAGAGACCCAGTACTTC	CASSLGDRGQETQYF
-	TRBV14	TRBJ1-2	-	TGTGCCAGCAGCCCGCACTCTCACTATGGCTACACCTTC	CASSPHSHYGYTF
-	TRBV10-3	TRBJ2-7	TRBD2	TGTGCCATCAGTGATCGAGCGGGGGAGGGTGGCTACGAGCAGTACTTC	CAISDRAGEGGYEQYF
-	TRBV5-1	TRBJ2-1	-	TGCGCCAGCAACTTGGAGGCGGCGGTACCGAGCTCCTACAATGAGCAGTTCTTC	CASNLEAAVPSSYNEQFF
-	TRBV28	TRBJ1-3	-	TGTGCCAGCAGCCTGGGGGGGAAGTGGCTCTCTGGAAACACCATATATTTT	CASSLGGKWLSGNTIYF
-	TRBV7-9	TRBJ1-4	TRBD1	TGTGCCAGCAGCCCAGAGGACAGGGTTTGTGTTTTT	CASSPEDRVCVF
-	TRBV6-4	TRBJ1-2	-	TGTGCCAGCAGTAGTCACAGCAACTATGGCTACACCTTC	CASSSHSNYGYTF
-	TRBV29-1	TRBJ2-1	TRBD2	TGCAGCGTCCCGACGACTAGCGGGGGTGCCTACAATGAGCAGTTCTTC	CSVPTTSGGAYNEQFF